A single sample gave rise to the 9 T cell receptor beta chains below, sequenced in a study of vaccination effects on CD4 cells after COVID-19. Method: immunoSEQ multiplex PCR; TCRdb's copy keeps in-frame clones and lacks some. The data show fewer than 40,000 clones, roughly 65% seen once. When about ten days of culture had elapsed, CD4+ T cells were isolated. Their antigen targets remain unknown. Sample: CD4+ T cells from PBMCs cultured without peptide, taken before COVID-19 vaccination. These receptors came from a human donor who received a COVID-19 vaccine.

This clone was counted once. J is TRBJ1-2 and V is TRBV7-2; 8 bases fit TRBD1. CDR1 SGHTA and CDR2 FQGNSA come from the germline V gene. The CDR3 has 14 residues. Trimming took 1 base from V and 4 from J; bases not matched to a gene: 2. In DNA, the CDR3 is TGTGCCAGCAGCTTAGTGGGACAGGTCTATGGCTACACCTTC. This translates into CASSLVGQVYGYTF.

This CDR3 reads CASTAGGGELFF. CDR3 in DNA: TGCGCCAGCACCGCGGGGGGCGGGGAGCTGTTTTTT. The chain uses TRBV10-2 and TRBJ2-2, with TRBD2 matching 8 bases. V gave up 7 bases and J gave up 7 bases; unmatched junction bases: 2. The CDR3 has 12 residues. Germline V gene data show CDR1 as WSHSY and CDR2 as SAAADI.

The DNA for the CDR3 is TGTGCCATCAGTGAGGGACAGGGGTTGAATCAGCCCCAGCATTTT. Translating gives CAISEGQGLNQPQHF. The chain carries TRBV10-3 and TRBJ1-5; 9 bases line up with TRBD1. CDR3 length equals 15 residues. The germline V gene encodes CDR1 ENHRY and CDR2 SYGVKD. With 2 bases clipped from V and 4 bases from J, the junction kept 3 bases outside the gene matches.

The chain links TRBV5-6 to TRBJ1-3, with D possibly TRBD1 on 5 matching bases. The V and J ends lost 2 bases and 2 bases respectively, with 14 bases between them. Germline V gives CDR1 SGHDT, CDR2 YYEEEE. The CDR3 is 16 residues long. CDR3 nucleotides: TGTGCCAGCAGCTTCCAGGGTACGGTTCCTGGAAACACCATATATTTT. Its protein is CASSFQGTVPGNTIYF.

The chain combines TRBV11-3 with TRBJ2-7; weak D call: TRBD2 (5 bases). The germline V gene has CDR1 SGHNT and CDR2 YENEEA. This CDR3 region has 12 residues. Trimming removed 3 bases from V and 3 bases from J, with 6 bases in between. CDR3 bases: TGTGCCAGCAGCTTGGGGAGCTACGAGCAGTACTTC. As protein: CASSLGSYEQYF.

CDR3 amino acids: CASSFGGRELFF. CDR3 DNA sequence: TGTGCCAGCAGTTTCGGGGGCCGGGAGCTGTTTTTT. V gene TRBV12-3 or TRBV12-4 combines with J gene TRBJ2-2, with D perhaps being TRBD1 or TRBD2 (6 bases each). This CDR3 is 12 amino acids long. Trimming removed 3 bases at V and 9 bases at J, with 8 bases between.

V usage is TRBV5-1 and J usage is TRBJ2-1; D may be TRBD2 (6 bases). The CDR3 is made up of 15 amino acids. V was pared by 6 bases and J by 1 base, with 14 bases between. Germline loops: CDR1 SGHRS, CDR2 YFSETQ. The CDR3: CASTTVGGSYNEQFF. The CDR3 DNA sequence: TGCGCCAGCACCACCGTTGGAGGGTCCTACAATGAGCAGTTCTTC.

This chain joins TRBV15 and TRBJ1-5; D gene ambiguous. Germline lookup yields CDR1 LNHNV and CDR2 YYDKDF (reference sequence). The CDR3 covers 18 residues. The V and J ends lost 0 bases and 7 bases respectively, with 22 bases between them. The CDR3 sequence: CATSRESPDWANWQPQHF. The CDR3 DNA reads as TGTGCCACCAGCAGAGAATCGCCGGATTGGGCTAACTGGCAGCCCCAGCATTTT.

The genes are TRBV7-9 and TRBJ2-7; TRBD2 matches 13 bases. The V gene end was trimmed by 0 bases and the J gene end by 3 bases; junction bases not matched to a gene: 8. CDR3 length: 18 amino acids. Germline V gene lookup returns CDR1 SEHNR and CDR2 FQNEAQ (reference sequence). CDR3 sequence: CASSLAGLAGARDYEQYF. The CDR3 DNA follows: TGTGCCAGCAGCTTAGCCGGACTAGCGGGAGCGCGGGACTACGAGCAGTACTTC.